This is a list of T cell receptor beta chains from one sample in a study of technical replicates of blood from a few donors. The method was immunoSEQ multiplex PCR; TCRdb's version includes in-frame clones alone and lacks a portion of them. The table shows 10,000 to 15,000 clones, with around 95% occurring only once. Material: PBMCs. The source is a human donor in good health. The CDR3 runs from the conserved cysteine through the conserved F or W. D genes are given only for firm matches. Clone size, where shown, is once, few, many, or a class for clones that have expanded.

j_call	v_call	d_call	clone_size	cdr3_nt	cdr3_aa
TRBJ2-7	TRBV7-2	.	.	TGTGCCAGCAGCGTAGGACTGGCTCTCTACGAGCAGTACTTC	CASSVGLALYEQYF
TRBJ2-7	TRBV4-1	.	once	TGCGCCAGCAGCCCGGGAACCTACGAGCAGTACTTC	CASSPGTYEQYF
TRBJ2-7	TRBV5-5	TRBD1	.	TGTGCCAGCAGCTGGGGACAGGGTACAGGGGCCTACGAGCAGTACTTC	CASSWGQGTGAYEQYF
TRBJ2-6	TRBV10-1	.	.	TGCGCCAGCAGCCGATCAGGGGACTCTGGGGCCAACGTCCTGACTTTC	CASSRSGDSGANVLTF
TRBJ1-3	TRBV7-9	.	.	TGTGCCAGCCTACACCCGACATCTGGAAACACCATATATTTT	CASLHPTSGNTIYF
TRBJ2-1	TRBV4-1	.	.	TGCGCCAGCAGCCAAGACCCCAGGTCAGTGACCTACAATGAGCAGTTCTTC	CASSQDPRSVTYNEQFF
TRBJ1-2	TRBV5-1	TRBD1	.	TGCGCCAGCAGGTTGGGACAGGGATCGTTTGGCTACACCTTC	CASRLGQGSFGYTF
TRBJ2-6	TRBV21-1	.	.	TGTGCCAGCAGCCTCACGACTAGCGGGAGATTCTGGGCCAACGTCCTGACTTTC	CASSLTTSGRFWANVLTF
TRBJ2-3	TRBV10-1	.	.	TGCGCCAGCAGCGAGGGCGGGACTTGGTCGTCCGATACGCAGTATTTT	CASSEGGTWSSDTQYF
TRBJ2-7	TRBV28	TRBD2	.	TGTGCCAGCAGTTCTCTGCCGGGACTAGCTCAGAACTACGAGCAGTACTTC	CASSSLPGLAQNYEQYF
TRBJ2-2	TRBV30	.	.	TGTGCCTGGAGTGTCGGTCAGGGAAGGACCGGGGAGCTGTTTTTT	CAWSVGQGRTGELFF
TRBJ2-7	TRBV30	.	.	TGTGCCTGGAGTGCATCCGGGGGACTGAATATTTACGAGCAGTACTTC	CAWSASGGLNIYEQYF
TRBJ1-1	TRBV9	.	.	TGTGCCAGCAGCGTAGCCGAGGGAATGAGCACTGAAGCTTTCTTT	CASSVAEGMSTEAFF
TRBJ2-2	TRBV5-1	TRBD1	.	TGCGCCAGCAGCTTGGTCAACAGGGGGCCGAACACCGGGGAGCTGTTTTTT	CASSLVNRGPNTGELFF
TRBJ2-7	TRBV6-1	TRBD1	few	TGTGCCAGCAGTACAGGGGGCGGTTACGAGCAGTACTTC	CASSTGGGYEQYF
TRBJ2-2	TRBV19	.	.	TGTGCCAGTAGTATAATCGGGAACACCGGGGAGCTGTTTTTT	CASSIIGNTGELFF
TRBJ2-7	TRBV6-1	TRBD1	.	TGTGCCAGCAGTGAATCACCGGGACAGGGGACCGACGAGCAGTACTTC	CASSESPGQGTDEQYF
TRBJ2-5	TRBV18	TRBD2	.	TGTGCCAGCTCACCACCAGCGGGAGGGGGAGAGACCCAGTACTTC	CASSPPAGGGETQYF
TRBJ2-4	TRBV7-8	TRBD2	.	TGTGCCAGCAGCCCACATGTTGCAGGGATGGGGGGGAAAAAAAACATTCAGTACTTC	CASSPHVAGMGGKKNIQYF
TRBJ2-7	TRBV29-1	TRBD2	.	TGCAGCGTCTCGAGCAGCGGGGGTTACGAGCAGTACTTC	CSVSSSGGYEQYF
TRBJ1-2	TRBV27	TRBD1	.	TGTGCCAGCAGTTTTAACAGGGGGGGCTATGGCTACACCTTC	CASSFNRGGYGYTF
TRBJ2-7	TRBV10-3	TRBD1	.	TGTGCCATCAGTGAGAGGACAGGCGCCTACGAGCAGTACTTC	CAISERTGAYEQYF
TRBJ2-7	TRBV19	TRBD1	.	TGTGCCAGTAGTCCCAGGACAGGTTTCCGCTACGAGCAGTACTTC	CASSPRTGFRYEQYF
TRBJ2-1	TRBV2	TRBD2	.	TGTGCCAGCATCGCGGGACTAGCGGGAGGGAATGAGCAGTTCTTC	CASIAGLAGGNEQFF
TRBJ2-7	TRBV27	.	.	TGTGCCAGCAGTCCCGGGTCCTCCTACGAGCAGTACTTC	CASSPGSSYEQYF